The clone carrying this TCR beta chain has just one count. Focal radiation plus CTLA-4 blockade with ipilimumab was given to patients with chemo-refractory metastatic non-small-cell lung cancer. J lost 0 bases, V lost 8 bases, and 4 bases had no gene match. The CDR3 contains 15 residues. Germline V gives CDR1 SNHLY, CDR2 FYNNEI. This table comes from immunoSEQ multiplex PCR, and its TCRdb copy is limited to in-frame clones, with some not included. The sample holds 75,000 to 100,000 clones, about 91% seen once. The data belong to a study of radiotherapy plus CTLA-4 blockade in lung cancer. Study-wide context: Of all patients, around 18% responded objectively and 31% showed disease control.

The source of this sequence is a human donor with non-small cell lung cancer that progressed on radiotherapy plus ipilimumab. This chain links TRBV2 with TRBJ2-6; 7 bases map to TRBD1. Sequencing was performed on peripheral blood, taken from a patient treated with radiotherapy plus ipilimumab. The DNA for the CDR3 is TGTGCCAGCCTGGGACAGAACTCTGGGGCCAACGTCCTGACTTTC. It codes for CASLGQNSGANVLTF.